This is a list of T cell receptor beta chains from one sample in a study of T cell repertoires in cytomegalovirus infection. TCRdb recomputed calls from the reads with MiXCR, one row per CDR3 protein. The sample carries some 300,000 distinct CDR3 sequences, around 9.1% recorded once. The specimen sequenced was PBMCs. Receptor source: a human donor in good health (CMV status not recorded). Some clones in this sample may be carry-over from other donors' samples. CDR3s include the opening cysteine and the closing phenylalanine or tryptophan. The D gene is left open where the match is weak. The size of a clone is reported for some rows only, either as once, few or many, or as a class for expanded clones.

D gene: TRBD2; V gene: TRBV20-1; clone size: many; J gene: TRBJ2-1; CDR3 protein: CSASVAGGYNEQFF; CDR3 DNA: TGCAGTGCTAGTGTAGCGGGGGGGTACAATGAGCAGTTCTTC
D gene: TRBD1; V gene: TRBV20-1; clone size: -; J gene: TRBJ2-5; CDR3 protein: CSASQGEETQYF; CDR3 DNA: TGCAGTGCTAGTCAGGGGGAAGAGACCCAGTACTTC
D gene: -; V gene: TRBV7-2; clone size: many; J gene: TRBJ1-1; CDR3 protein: CASSQRVGRPNTEAFF; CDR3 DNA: TGTGCCAGCAGTCAGAGGGTTGGAAGGCCGAACACTGAAGCTTTCTTT
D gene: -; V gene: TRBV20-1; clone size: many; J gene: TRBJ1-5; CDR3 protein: CSATPAGNSLYNSNQPQHF; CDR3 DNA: TGCAGTGCTACTCCAGCGGGCAACTCCCTGTACAATAGCAATCAGCCCCAGCATTTT
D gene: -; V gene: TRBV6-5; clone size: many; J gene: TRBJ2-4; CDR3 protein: CASSYSEEAPKNIQYF; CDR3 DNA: TGTGCCAGCAGTTACTCGGAAGAGGCACCTAAAAACATTCAGTACTTC
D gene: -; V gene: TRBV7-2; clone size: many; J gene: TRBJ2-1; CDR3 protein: CASSFPGLGVFNEQFF; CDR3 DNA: TGTGCCAGCAGCTTCCCGGGACTGGGGGTTTTCAATGAGCAGTTCTTC
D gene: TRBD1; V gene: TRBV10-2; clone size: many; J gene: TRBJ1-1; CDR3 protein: CASSPTGVNTEAFF; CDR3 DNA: TGCGCCAGCAGCCCGACAGGGGTGAACACTGAAGCTTTCTTT
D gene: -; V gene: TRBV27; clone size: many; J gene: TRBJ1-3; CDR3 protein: CASRRGVSGNTIYF; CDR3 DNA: TGTGCCAGCAGGCGGGGGGTCTCAGGAAACACCATATATTTT
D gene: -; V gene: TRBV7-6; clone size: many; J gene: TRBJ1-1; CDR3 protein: CASSEGGRTEAFF; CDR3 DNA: TGTGCCAGCAGCGAAGGGGGGAGGACTGAAGCTTTCTTT
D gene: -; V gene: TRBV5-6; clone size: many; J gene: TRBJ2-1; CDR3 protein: CASSSPHMAPYNEQFF; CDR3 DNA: TGTGCCAGCAGCTCTCCTCACATGGCTCCCTACAATGAGCAGTTCTTC
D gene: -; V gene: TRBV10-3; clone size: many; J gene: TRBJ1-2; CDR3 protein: CAIMAGTNYGYTF; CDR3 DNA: TGTGCCATCATGGCAGGAACTAACTATGGCTACACCTTC
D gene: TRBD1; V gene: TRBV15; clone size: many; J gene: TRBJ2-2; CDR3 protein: CATSKTGTGYGSELFF; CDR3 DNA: TGTGCCACCAGCAAAACCGGGACAGGGTATGGTTCGGAGCTGTTTTTT
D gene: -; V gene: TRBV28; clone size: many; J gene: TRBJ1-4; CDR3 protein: CASSLGWGSTNEKLFF; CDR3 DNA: TGTGCCAGCAGTTTAGGGTGGGGATCAACTAATGAAAAACTGTTTTTT
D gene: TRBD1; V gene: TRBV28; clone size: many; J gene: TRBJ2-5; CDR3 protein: CASSSPSTGVETQYF; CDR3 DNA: TGTGCCAGCAGTTCACCCTCTACAGGGGTAGAGACCCAGTACTTC
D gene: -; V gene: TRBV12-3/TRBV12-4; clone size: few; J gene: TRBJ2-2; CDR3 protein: CASRFVLGDTGELFF; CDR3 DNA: TGTGCCAGCAGATTTGTCCTTGGGGACACCGGGGAGCTGTTTTTT
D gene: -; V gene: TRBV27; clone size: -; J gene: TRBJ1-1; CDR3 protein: CASSLGISYTEAFF; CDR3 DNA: TGTGCCAGCAGTTTGGGAATATCGTACACTGAAGCTTTCTTT
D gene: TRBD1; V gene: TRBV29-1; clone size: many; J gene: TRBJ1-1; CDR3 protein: CSALTGPEAFF; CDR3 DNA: TGCAGCGCCCTGACAGGGCCTGAAGCTTTCTTT
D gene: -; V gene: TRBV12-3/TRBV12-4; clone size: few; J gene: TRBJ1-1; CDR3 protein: CASSIYRVSTEAFF; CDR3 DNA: TGTGCCAGCAGTATCTACAGGGTGAGCACTGAAGCTTTCTTT
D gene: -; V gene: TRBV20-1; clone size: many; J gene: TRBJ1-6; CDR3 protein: CSARDNRGYSLHF; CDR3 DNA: TGCAGTGCTAGAGATAATAGGGGTTACTCCCTCCACTTT
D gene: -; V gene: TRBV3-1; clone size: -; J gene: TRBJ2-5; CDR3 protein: CASSQDYTEGETQYF; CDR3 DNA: TGTGCCAGCAGCCAAGATTATACCGAAGGGGAGACCCAGTACTTC
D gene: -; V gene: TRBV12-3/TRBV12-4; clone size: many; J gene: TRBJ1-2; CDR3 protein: CASSLEARPLGGYTF; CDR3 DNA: TGTGCCAGCAGTTTAGAGGCCAGGCCCCTCGGGGGCTACACCTTC
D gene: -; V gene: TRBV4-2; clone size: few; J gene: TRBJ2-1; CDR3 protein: CASSQESARVVHNEQFF; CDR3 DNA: TGTGCCAGCAGCCAAGAATCTGCCAGGGTGGTCCACAATGAGCAGTTCTTC
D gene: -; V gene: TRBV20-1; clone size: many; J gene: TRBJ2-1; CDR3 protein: CSASQGLSLFSSYNEQFF; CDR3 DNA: TGCAGTGCTAGCCAGGGACTTTCTCTTTTTAGCTCCTACAATGAGCAGTTCTTC
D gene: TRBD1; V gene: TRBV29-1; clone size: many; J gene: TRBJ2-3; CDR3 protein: CSVEQGAGDTQYF; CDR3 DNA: TGCAGCGTTGAACAGGGGGCTGGAGATACGCAGTATTTT
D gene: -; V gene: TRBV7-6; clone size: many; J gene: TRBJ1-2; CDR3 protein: CASSPRPAGWDGYTF; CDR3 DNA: TGTGCCAGCAGCCCAAGACCGGCAGGTTGGGATGGCTACACCTTC
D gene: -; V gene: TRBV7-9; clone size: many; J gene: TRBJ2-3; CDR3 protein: CASRTARDTQYF; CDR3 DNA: TGTGCCAGCAGGACGGCCCGGGATACGCAGTATTTT
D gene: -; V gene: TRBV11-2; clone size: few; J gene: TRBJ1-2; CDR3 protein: CASSLRTGRRSYGYTF; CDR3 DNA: TGTGCCAGCAGCTTACGAACAGGCCGGAGGTCCTATGGCTACACCTTC
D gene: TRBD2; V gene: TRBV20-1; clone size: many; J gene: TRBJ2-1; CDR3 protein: CSARDQGSGADNEQFF; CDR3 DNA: TGCAGTGCTAGAGATCAGGGTAGCGGGGCCGACAATGAGCAGTTCTTC
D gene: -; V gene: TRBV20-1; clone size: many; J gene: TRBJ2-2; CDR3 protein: CSARPGTNTGELFF; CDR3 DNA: TGCAGTGCTAGACCCGGGACCAACACCGGGGAGCTGTTTTTT
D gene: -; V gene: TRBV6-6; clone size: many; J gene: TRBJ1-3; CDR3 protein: CASSYGTSGNTIYF; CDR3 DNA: TGTGCCAGCAGTTACGGGACGTCTGGAAACACCATATATTTT
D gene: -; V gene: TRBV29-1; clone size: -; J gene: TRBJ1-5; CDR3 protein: CSVDVGGDQPQHF; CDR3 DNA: TGCAGCGTAGACGTCGGGGGTGACCAGCCCCAGCATTTT
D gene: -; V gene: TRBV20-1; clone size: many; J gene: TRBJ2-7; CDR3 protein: CSARDIYSIGEQYF; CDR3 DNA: TGCAGTGCTAGAGATATTTACAGTATAGGTGAGCAGTACTTC
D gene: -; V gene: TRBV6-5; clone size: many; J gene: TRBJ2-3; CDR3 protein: CASSQDRRDTQYF; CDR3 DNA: TGTGCCAGCAGTCAAGACAGAAGAGATACGCAGTATTTT
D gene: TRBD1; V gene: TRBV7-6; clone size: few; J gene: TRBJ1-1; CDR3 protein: CASSTTGATEAFF; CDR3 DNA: TGTGCCAGCAGCACAACAGGGGCGACTGAAGCTTTCTTT
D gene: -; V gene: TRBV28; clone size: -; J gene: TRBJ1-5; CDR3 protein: CASIVGSGNQPQHF; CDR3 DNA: TGTGCCAGCATTGTGGGAAGCGGCAATCAGCCCCAGCATTTT
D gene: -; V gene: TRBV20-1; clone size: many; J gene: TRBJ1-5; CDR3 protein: CSAEGGITYSNQPQHF; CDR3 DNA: TGCAGTGCCGAAGGGGGGATAACTTATAGCAATCAGCCCCAGCATTTT
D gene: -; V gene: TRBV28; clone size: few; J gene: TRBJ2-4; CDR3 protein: CASSLKVVAKNIQYF; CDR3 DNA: TGTGCCAGCAGTTTAAAGGTGGTAGCCAAAAACATTCAGTACTTC
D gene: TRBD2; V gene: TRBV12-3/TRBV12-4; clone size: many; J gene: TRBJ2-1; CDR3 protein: CASTLGRVNEQFF; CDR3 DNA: TGTGCCAGCACCCTGGGGAGGGTCAATGAGCAGTTCTTC